Each of the 3 T cell receptor beta chains below was sequenced from the same sample in a study of tumor-infiltrating lymphocytes in localized non-small cell lung cancer. This table comes from immunoSEQ multiplex PCR, and its TCRdb copy is limited to in-frame clones, with some not included. Counted here are 11,000 or so clones, 67% occurring once; the ten biggest clones make up 9.5% to 12%. Sequenced sample: uninvolved lung tissue not adjacent to the tumor. These receptors originate from a human donor with non-small cell lung cancer.

The rearrangement uses TRBV5-5 and TRBJ2-2; tentatively, D is TRBD1 (5 bases). Germline loops: CDR1 SGHKS, CDR2 YYEKEE (reference sequence). The ends were cut back, 2 bases at V and 1 base at J, with 9 bases in the middle. The CDR3 covers 15 residues. CDR3 nucleotides: TGTGCCAGCAGCTTAGAAGGACAGAACACCGGGGAGCTGTTTTTT. Its translation: CASSLEGQNTGELFF.

The chain has TRBV6-5 and TRBJ1-2; TRBD1 matches 7 bases. The CDR3 is 14 residues long. The trim removed 5 bases at V and 5 bases at J, leaving 8 bases unmatched. Germline assignment: CDR1 MNHEY and CDR2 SVGAGI. CDR3 bases: TGTGCCAGCAGTCCCGACAGGGAGGGATATGGCTACACCTTC. Translated, it gives CASSPDREGYGYTF.

The rearrangement joins TRBV4-3 to TRBJ2-7; tentative D call: TRBD1 (6 bases). Per the germline V gene, CDR1 is LGHNA and CDR2 is YSLEER. The CDR3 length is 16 residues. Trimming shortened V by 4 bases and J by 3 bases, and 19 bases separated the two germline ends. The CDR3 here is CASSPSPRQALYEQYF. The CDR3 DNA reads TGCGCCAGCAGCCCGTCTCCGCGACAGGCCCTCTACGAGCAGTACTTC.